Included here is one T cell receptor (beta chain) sequence, with context. This receptor's antigen is unknown. One base away there is no much larger clone; base qualities are not given. The CDR3 starts with the cysteine, ends with the phenylalanine, and has 14 residues. Only the CDR3 DNA is retained, 42 bases long and in frame from the first base. Per the germline V gene (reference sequence), DFQATT is the CDR1 and SNEGSKA is the CDR2. V gives up 8 bases and J gives up 0 bases, and the segment between their germline ends measures 14 bases. The sample originates from a study of post-analysis software for immune sequencing data (dated by TCRdb to between 2014 and 2017). Some background on the complete study: Relapsing-remitting, secondary progressive and progressive-relapsing multiple sclerosis were recorded as disease courses, and subtype annotation was lacking for some patients. The multiple sclerosis patient repertoires were compared with ten to eleven previously published healthy control repertoires from donors aged about 6 to 26 years. A subset of samples was prepared in parallel using single-end sample barcoding, then pooled and co-amplified after Illumina adapter ligation.

To demonstrate the VDJtools post-analysis software, the study profiled TCR beta repertoires from the peripheral blood of approximately twelve young patients with multiple sclerosis. The patients with multiple sclerosis were children and adolescents between 6 and 15 years of age. Study-wide conclusions, independent of this receptor: When samples were clustered directly using the F measure, samples prepared in the same batch co-clustered strongly, which prompted a batch-effect correction. Normalized Chao1 diversity was significantly lower in multiple sclerosis patients than controls, suggesting substantial peripheral T-cell clonal expansion. The multiple sclerosis patient group was slightly younger than the control group. About 5 TRBV segments, including TRBV5-6, TRBV5-1 and TRBV20-1, were significantly more frequent in patients than controls.

The library was produced with PCR. Sequencing relied on an Illumina HiSeq 2500. To reduce PCR and sequencing biases, unique molecular identifiers were incorporated into the TCR beta cDNA libraries. Approximately 500,000 cDNA molecules were obtained per 1 to 10 million input T cells, so each molecule approximated one T cell. The patient libraries were prepared and sequenced with the same protocol used for the earlier healthy control dataset. Within a given batch, samples were prepared together, multiplexed and sequenced on the same HiSeq lane. Per the source publication's procedure: Raw barcoded reads were processed with MIGEC, and single-read molecular identifier groups were discarded before consensus assembly and CDR3 extraction. Clonotype tables were post-analysed with VDJtools, and diversity was normalized by down-sampling all datasets to the smallest sample size. To correct batch-related cross-sample contamination, repertoire overlap clustering matched CDR3 amino acid sequences but not nucleotide sequences. The raw public data were reprocessed by TCRdb itself: fastp quality trimming at Q25, MiXCR clonotype calling, in-frame beta chains only. Rows with one shared CDR3 protein collapse into an entry with the most common genes and DNA. TCRdb's processing, not the authors', yielded these V and J calls. The sample has approximately 730,000 distinct CDR3 sequences on record, under 60% of them singletons. Together, the top ten hold roughly 4.5% of the sample.

The rearranged segments are TRBV20-1 and TRBJ2-1; the D call is possibly TRBD1 or TRBD2, each sharing 6 bases. The sequencing input was blood. This sequence originates from a girl aged 10 to 17 with multiple sclerosis. The sequenced DNA: TGCAGTACCCGAGGGGGGAGCTCCTACAATGAGCAGTTCTTC. This translates into CSTRGGSSYNEQFF.